This is a list of T cell receptor beta chains from one sample in a study of cytomegalovirus exposure and HLA in healthy donors. Clones were read by immunoSEQ multiplex PCR, and TCRdb kept only the in-frame ones, dropping some. The table includes 40,000 to 55,000 clones, roughly four fifths detected once. Sequencing used PBMCs. The receptors originated from a boy between 5 and 17 years old in good health and CMV-seropositive. Each CDR3 is given without its conserved first and last residue. Each record gives: D gene, V gene, CDR3 protein. D genes are given only for firm matches.

. | TRBV6-4 | ASSDSAGTTDTQY
. | TRBV9 | ASSGRANYGYT
. | TRBV5-5 | ASSYAETQY
TRBD1 | TRBV2 | ASDDPAEQGATEAF
TRBD2 | TRBV6-5 | ASRTSGGGYNEQF
TRBD1 | TRBV5-5 | ASSLLTGGADTIY
TRBD1 | TRBV10-3 | AISESRDRGYEQY
TRBD1 | TRBV6-5 | ASSYSKGTVSNEQF
TRBD1 | TRBV7-9 | ASSSPTLQGGYNSPLH
TRBD1 | TRBV5-1 | ASRGQGEAF
TRBD1 | TRBV5-1 | ASSVDRGAETQY
. | TRBV19 | ASSSWALEGYGYT
. | TRBV27 | ASTRFDNEQF
. | TRBV10-1 | ARRDNRNTEAF
. | TRBV4-2 | ASSPETRGYQETQY
. | TRBV5-6 | ASSQKRRLNTEAF
. | TRBV29-1 | SVVSGSGEAF
. | TRBV10-2 | ASSRRDGDYEQY
TRBD2 | TRBV5-1 | ASRSGVDTGELF
. | TRBV4-1 | ASSQEIMGAPGKLF
. | TRBV27 | ASRTLRNEQF
. | TRBV27 | ASRVQGSSYHEQF
. | TRBV27 | ASSLGGLHYEQY
. | TRBV20-1 | SAPRGGYT
. | TRBV5-1 | ASSLGVGQSKGAF
TRBD1 | TRBV6-5 | ASSFRGLGEAF
TRBD2 | TRBV7-3 | ASSFFNGGGKDTQY
. | TRBV5-1 | ASSLGGITDTQY
TRBD1 | TRBV5-4 | ASSHAGTGPEKLF
. | TRBV6-1 | ASGGPSSYNSPLH
. | TRBV13 | ASSLGRGEINYGYT
TRBD2 | TRBV4-1 | ASSPIAGGPSDTQY
. | TRBV27 | ASSLPGSYEQY
. | TRBV7-8 | ASSTGGRVTVPEQF
. | TRBV7-9 | SSSWAGAAGNTIY
. | TRBV6-5 | ASSYSTVSGYT
TRBD1 | TRBV19 | ASSITGGRWGYT
. | TRBV11-2 | ASSLKGDSPLH
. | TRBV5-1 | ASSLEEGNEKLF
. | TRBV7-9 | ASSFRDTQY
TRBD1 | TRBV6-5 | ASSYGTGYNEQF
. | TRBV7-9 | ASSSLTLDTGELL
. | TRBV15 | ATSNIATNEKLF
TRBD2 | TRBV6-6 | ASSYSAGGETQY
TRBD1 | TRBV18 | ASTGQGRETQY
TRBD1 | TRBV29-1 | SVEGQGGRGYT
TRBD2 | TRBV11-2 | ASSLGLVSYEQY
. | TRBV10-1 | ASSAGTGELF
. | TRBV12-5 | ASGTPRTGGVRTGELF
. | TRBV5-4 | ASSTDRQETQY